These 8 T cell receptor beta chains came from one sample sequenced in a study of response to subunit inactivated influenza vaccine. Via MiXCR, TCRdb re-called the RT-PCR reads, giving one row per CDR3 protein. The sample consists of fewer than 700,000 distinct CDR3 sequences, 13% of them appearing once. The material sequenced was PBMCs from blood, taken about 40 days after vaccination. The receptors come from a man aged 45-65 years who received an inactivated influenza vaccine.

The chain joins TRBV15 to TRBJ2-5; D ambiguous. There are 15 residues in the CDR3. Germline CDR1 and CDR2: LNHNV and YYDKDF (reference sequence). V shed 3 bases and J shed 2 bases, with 13 bases lying between them. The CDR3 bases are TGTGCCACCAGCAGGTTCGGAAGATTACAAGAGACCCAGTACTTC. Translation gives CATSRFGRLQETQYF. Full variable domain (outside the CDR3, taken from reference TRBV15 and TRBJ2-5): DAMVIQNPRYQVTQFGKPVTLSCSQTLNHNVMYWYQQKSSQAPKLLFHYYDKDFNNEADTPDNFQSRRPNTSFCFLDIRSPGLGDTAMYLCATSRFGRLQETQYFGPGTRLLVL.

The rearrangement joins TRBV28 to TRBJ1-2; 9 nucleotides match TRBD1. From germline, CDR1 is MDHEN and CDR2 SYDVKM. Germline trimming cut 2 bases from V and 7 bases from J; bases unmatched to any gene: 2. This CDR3 is 13 amino acids long. The CDR3 protein is CASSLNRGLGYTF. CDR3 in DNA: TGTGCCAGCAGTTTAAACAGGGGGCTTGGCTACACCTTC.

This clonotype was recorded a few times. V and J are TRBV10-2 and TRBJ2-1, with D perhaps TRBD1 (5 bases). This CDR3 has 12 amino acids. CDR1 is WSHSY and CDR2 is SAAADI in the germline V gene. The V and J ends lost 8 bases and 4 bases respectively, with 9 bases between them. The DNA of the CDR3 is TGCGCCAGCCGGACACCTTACAATGAGCAGTTCTTC. Residues: CASRTPYNEQFF.

The V and J genes are TRBV4-2 and TRBJ2-7; D unclear. Looked up from germline, CDR1 is LGHNA and CDR2 is YNFKEQ. The V end lost 0 bases, the J end lost 2 bases, and 11 bases lay between the germline ends. This CDR3 is built from 15 residues. CDR3 region: CASSQDIRETYEQYF. DNA for the CDR3: TGTGCCAGCAGCCAAGATATAAGGGAAACCTACGAGCAGTACTTC.

This clonotype came up many times. Here the CDR3 DNA reads TGCGCCAGCAGCCCCGGTACAGGGAACACTGAAGCTTTCTTT. Residues: CASSPGTGNTEAFF. The genes are TRBV5-1 and TRBJ1-1, with TRBD1 as a possible D gene (5 bases). The V gene's germline CDR1 is SGHRS and CDR2 YFSETQ. This CDR3 is built from 14 residues. The ends were cut back, 4 bases at V and 1 base at J, with 11 bases in the middle.

The rearrangement links TRBV6-1 to TRBJ1-3, with unresolved D. V lost 6 bases and J lost 0, with 15 bases in between. Germline V gene data show CDR1 as MNHNS and CDR2 as SASEGT. This CDR3 is built from 16 residues. CDR3 DNA sequence: TGTGCCAGCAGCCAAGACCGCGGAGTCTCTGGAAACACCATATATTTT. Amino acids: CASSQDRGVSGNTIYF.

V is TRBV24-1 and J is TRBJ2-7; either TRBD1 or TRBD2 may fit D (5 bases each). CDR1 and CDR2 from the germline V gene are KGHDR and SFDVKD. This CDR3 comprises 14 residues. The V end was cut by 4 bases, the J end by 3 bases, with 12 bases between. DNA of the CDR3: TGTGCCACCAGTGAGTCGGGACGGAGCTACGAGCAGTACTTC. The encoded protein is CATSESGRSYEQYF.

This clonotype was detected ten times or more. One junction end does not reproduce the germline sequence, and a read error may be involved. The V and J genes are TRBV7-2 and TRBJ2-2, with TRBD2 matching 12 bases. The length of the CDR3 is 16 residues. Germline CDR1 and CDR2: SGHTA and FQGNSA. The CDR3 reads CASTLLAGGGTGELFF. CDR3 DNA: TGTGCCAGCACCTTACTAGCGGGAGGCGGCACCGGGGAGCTGTTTTTT.